These 29 T cell receptor beta chains were all obtained from the same sample, sequenced in a study of cytomegalovirus exposure and HLA in healthy donors. Primers included in the PCR were 60 Vbeta and 13 Jbeta primers. TCRdb keeps only in-frame clones here, not all; method: immunoSEQ multiplex PCR. The data contain tens of thousands of clones, about 70% of them seen just once; the ten biggest clones take up around 22%. Sample: PBMCs. The receptor source for this set is a woman between 45 and 65 years old in good health and CMV-seropositive.

The V call is TRBV7-2, the J call TRBJ1-1, with D maybe TRBD1 (6 bases). The CDR3 length is 16 residues. Trimming stripped 1 base from V and 2 bases from J, with 14 bases between. CDR1 and CDR2 (germline): SGHTA, FQGNSA. DNA of the CDR3: TGTGCCAGCAGCTTAGTAGTAGGGGGGGGCAACACTGAAGCTTTCTTT. Translation: CASSLVVGGGNTEAFF.

The chain uses TRBV6-1 and TRBJ2-3; 10 nucleotides line up with TRBD2. Germline values: CDR1 MNHNS, CDR2 SASEGT. The CDR3 is 17 amino acids. Trimming at V came to 0 bases and at J to 3 bases, leaving 6 bases not matched to a gene. DNA of the CDR3: TGTGCCAGCAGTGAAGCGGGTACTAGCGGGACTACAGATACGCAGTATTTT. It is translated as CASSEAGTSGTTDTQYF.

This clone has a single count. The rearrangement uses TRBV27 and TRBJ2-1; 9 bases are a match to TRBD2. Germline V gene lookup returns CDR1 MNHEY and CDR2 SMNVEV (reference sequence). The CDR3 length is 14 residues. The trim removed 6 bases at V and 9 bases at J, leaving 9 bases unmatched. The CDR3 DNA follows: TGTGCCAGCAGAGGATGGCTAGCGGGAAGTGAGCAGTTCTTC. Encoded protein: CASRGWLAGSEQFF.

This clone has a single count. The chain links TRBV2 to TRBJ1-4; no definite D call. The germline V gene encodes CDR1 SNHLY and CDR2 FYNNEI. The CDR3 totals 15 residues. Trimming cost V 3 bases and J 0 bases, with 8 bases left between them. The DNA of the CDR3 is TGTGCCAGCAGTGAGACTTTCGCAACTAATGAAAAACTGTTTTTT. This codes for CASSETFATNEKLFF.

The chain joins TRBV5-5 to TRBJ2-1; 14 bases agree with TRBD2. The CDR3 contains 17 residues. The trim removed 4 bases at V and 7 bases at J, leaving 10 bases unmatched. Germline CDR1 and CDR2: SGHKS and YYEKEE (reference sequence). The CDR3 sequence: CASSRLGTSGRGNEQFF. CDR3 DNA sequence: TGTGCCAGCAGCCGACTGGGGACTAGCGGGAGAGGTAATGAGCAGTTCTTC.

This clone was picked up a small number of times. This sequence joins TRBV7-3 and TRBJ1-5; a possible D gene is TRBD1 (5 bases). Germline values: CDR1 SGHTA, CDR2 FQGTGA. CDR3 size: 17 residues. V shed 1 base and J shed 6 bases, with 19 bases lying between them. The CDR3 protein is CASSLMSVGGRGQPQHF. The CDR3 bases are TGTGCCAGCAGCTTAATGAGCGTGGGGGGTAGGGGTCAGCCCCAGCATTTT.

Worth noting for this clone: Lacking the conserved final phenylalanine or tryptophan, this CDR3 likely reflects a read error. The CDR3 DNA follows: TGCGCCAGCAGCCCCCCCGAACTGGACAGTACTAATGAAAAACTGTTTGTT. Its translation: CASSPPELDSTNEKLFV. The rearrangement links TRBV5-1 to TRBJ1-4, with D possibly TRBD1 on 6 matching bases. V lost 4 bases and J 2 bases, leaving 18 bases between the germline ends. Germline V gives CDR1 SGHRS, CDR2 YFSETQ. This CDR3 comprises 17 residues.

V usage is TRBV27 and J usage is TRBJ2-5; 7 nucleotides align to TRBD1. Trimming cost V 6 bases and J 1 base; bases outside gene matches: 2. The CDR3 totals 13 residues. The germline CDR1 and CDR2 sequences are MNHEY and SMNVEV (reference sequence). The CDR3 loop reads CASRGQAQETQYF. The CDR3 DNA sequence: TGTGCCAGCAGAGGACAGGCCCAAGAGACCCAGTACTTC.

This chain uses TRBV6-1 with TRBJ1-6; D might be TRBD1 (5 bases). CDR3 length: 14 amino acids. Germline V gene lookup returns CDR1 MNHNS and CDR2 SASEGT. V lost 8 bases and J lost 1, with 9 bases in between. The CDR3 here is CASSGRSYNSPLHF. CDR3 DNA sequence: TGTGCCAGCTCAGGGAGGTCCTATAATTCACCCCTCCACTTT.

The chain carries TRBV19 and TRBJ1-6; tentatively, D is TRBD1 (5 bases). The CDR3 contains 17 residues. The germline V and J ends were trimmed by 5 bases and 3 bases, with 17 bases remaining between them. Germline CDR1 reads LNHDA; CDR2 reads SQIVND (reference sequence). CDR3 sequence: CASSLETAGFYNSPLHF. The CDR3, as DNA: TGTGCCAGTAGTTTGGAGACAGCGGGTTTCTATAATTCACCCCTCCACTTT.

CDR3 bases: TGTGCCAGCTCACGCATACCCCCTAGCGGGAGAGTCACCGGGGAGCTGTTTTTT. This encodes CASSRIPPSGRVTGELFF. The chain combines TRBV18 with TRBJ2-2, with TRBD2 identical over 10 bases. Germline lookup yields CDR1 KGHSH and CDR2 LQKENI. After removal of 4 bases from V and 4 bases from J, the junction contained 12 bases not matched to a gene. This CDR3 has 18 residues.

The rearrangement joins TRBV2 to TRBJ1-6; D might be TRBD1 (5 bases). Germline loops: CDR1 SNHLY, CDR2 FYNNEI. The CDR3 loop spans 15 amino acids. V lost 0 bases to trimming and J lost 5 bases, with 8 bases between them. The CDR3 here is CASSEAGRNNSPLHF. CDR3 in DNA: TGTGCCAGCAGTGAAGCGGGGCGGAATAATTCACCCCTCCACTTT.

V usage is TRBV6-5 and J usage is TRBJ2-7; a weak D match, TRBD2 (6 bases). Germline CDR1 reads MNHEY; CDR2 reads SVGAGI. V was clipped by 6 bases and J by 11 bases, with 20 bases between them. This CDR3 comprises 13 residues. CDR3 nucleotides: TGTGCCAGCAGCTCGGGGGATTTTGGGGATAAGTACTTC. The encoded protein is CASSSGDFGDKYF.

This sequence joins TRBV7-2 and TRBJ2-5, with D possibly matching TRBD2 (7 bases). Germline V gene sequence: CDR1 SGHTA, CDR2 FQGNSA. Trimming left V 1 base short and J 4 bases short, with 10 bases between. The CDR3 has 14 residues. CDR3 in amino acids: CASSLGGGGETQYF. The CDR3 DNA reads TGTGCCAGCAGCTTAGGCGGGGGCGGAGAGACCCAGTACTTC.

The chain couples TRBV9 to TRBJ2-3; tentative D call: TRBD2 (6 bases). Germline CDR1 and CDR2: SGDLS and YYNGEE. Trimming pared 4 bases from V and 2 bases from J, leaving 14 bases between. This CDR3 is 15 amino acids long. The CDR3 here is CASSPRLDYTDTQYF. In DNA form, the CDR3 reads TGTGCCAGCAGCCCTCGACTAGACTACACAGATACGCAGTATTTT.

The chain carries TRBV4-1 and TRBJ2-7; 7 nucleotides match TRBD1. The CDR3 runs 16 residues. CDR1 and CDR2 from the germline V gene are MGHRA and YSYEKL. The J segment lost 3 bases and the V segment lost 3 bases, leaving 11 bases of the junction unmatched. CDR3 coding DNA: TGCGCCAGCAGCCAGCCACACAGGGGACGCCGCTACGAGCAGTACTTC. Encoded protein: CASSQPHRGRRYEQYF.

The J gene is TRBJ2-5, the V gene TRBV5-1; maybe TRBD1 (5 bases). V was trimmed by 5 bases and J by 3 bases, leaving 17 bases between them. The V gene's germline CDR1 is SGHRS and CDR2 YFSETQ. This CDR3 has 15 amino acids. The CDR3 DNA sequence: TGCGCCAGCAGTCTCAGTGGGGCAAAGGAAGAGACCCAGTACTTC. As protein: CASSLSGAKEETQYF.

The rearrangement links TRBV15 to TRBJ2-1; 10 bases are a match to TRBD1. The germline V gene encodes CDR1 LNHNV and CDR2 YYDKDF (reference sequence). V dropped 5 bases and J dropped 9; count of bases not matched to a gene: 10. This CDR3 region has 15 residues. CDR3 sequence reads: CATSAQTGGKGEQFF. The CDR3 coding sequence is TGTGCCACCAGCGCTCAGACAGGGGGCAAGGGTGAGCAGTTCTTC.

The genes are TRBV27 and TRBJ1-5, with TRBD1 matching over 7 bases. CDR1 is MNHEY, CDR2 SMNVEV, per germline (reference sequence). There are 15 residues in the CDR3. The J segment lost 4 bases and the V segment lost 5 bases, leaving 8 bases of the junction unmatched. The CDR3 DNA sequence: TGTGCCAGCAGTGCAGGGGGAAACAGGAATCAGCCCCAGCATTTT. It encodes CASSAGGNRNQPQHF.

The chain employs TRBV5-4 and TRBJ2-2; tentative D call: TRBD1 (5 bases). The CDR3 is 14 amino acids. The ends were cut back, 5 bases at V and 2 bases at J, with 10 bases in the middle. Germline-derived CDR1 and CDR2 are SGHNT and YYREEE (reference sequence). The CDR3 sequence: CASRLWGNTGELFF. DNA of the CDR3: TGTGCCAGCAGGCTCTGGGGCAACACCGGGGAGCTGTTTTTT.

Turning to this clone: Other DNA sequences in the sample encode the same CDR3. V usage is TRBV7-9 and J usage is TRBJ1-1, with TRBD1 as a possible D gene (6 bases). This CDR3 spans 13 amino acids. The germline CDR1 and CDR2 sequences are SEHNR and FQNEAQ (reference sequence). The V gene lost 3 bases and the J gene lost 5 bases, with 10 bases spanning the gap. The DNA for the CDR3 is TGTGCCAGCAGCTTGGGAGGGGGTACTGAAGCTTTCTTT. The encoded protein is CASSLGGGTEAFF.

As DNA, the CDR3 is TGTGCCAGCAGTTCACGCGGAGGGGGCCCAAATGAGCAGTTCTTC. Amino acids: CASSSRGGGPNEQFF. J is TRBJ2-1 and V is TRBV5-6; possibly TRBD1 for D (7 bases). From germline, CDR1 is SGHDT and CDR2 YYEEEE. V was pared by 5 bases and J by 7 bases, with 19 bases between. This CDR3 contains 15 residues.

A note on this clone: This CDR3 is missing its conserved last phenylalanine or tryptophan, likely due to a read error. V and J are TRBV7-9 and TRBJ2-3, with TRBD2 matching 9 bases. The CDR3 totals 13 residues. Germline V gives CDR1 SEHNR, CDR2 FQNEAQ (reference sequence). Unmatched junction bases numbered 3, after V lost 11 bases and J lost 0 bases. CDR3 sequence: CAGGGVSTDTQYV. CDR3 DNA: TGTGCCGGCGGGGGGGTTAGCACAGATACGCAGTATGTT.

The chain carries TRBV6-5 and TRBJ2-7; D perhaps matches TRBD1 (6 bases). This CDR3 contains 15 residues. V was pared by 2 bases and J by 0 bases, with 11 bases between. Germline CDR1 reads MNHEY; CDR2 reads SVGAGI. Here the CDR3 reads CASSYHRDTSYEQYF. CDR3 nucleotides: TGTGCCAGCAGTTACCACCGGGACACCTCCTACGAGCAGTACTTC.

The chain uses TRBV5-1 and TRBJ2-3; TRBD2 agrees at 13 bases. The length of the CDR3 is 16 residues. Germline lookup yields CDR1 SGHRS and CDR2 YFSETQ. The trim removed 4 bases at V and 8 bases at J, leaving 10 bases unmatched. CDR3 DNA: TGCGCCAGCAGCCCAGGACTAGCGGGAGCACGGGGTACGCAGTATTTT. Protein: CASSPGLAGARGTQYF.

The chain recombines TRBV19 with TRBJ2-2; tentatively, D is TRBD2 (5 bases). This CDR3 spans 13 amino acids. V was shortened by 5 bases and J by 8 bases, with 12 bases between the two germline ends. CDR1 and CDR2 from the germline V gene are LNHDA and SQIVND (reference sequence). The CDR3 spells CASSQFEGGELFF. The CDR3 bases are TGTGCCAGTAGTCAGTTTGAGGGTGGGGAGCTGTTTTTT.

V gene TRBV4-3 combines with J gene TRBJ1-2; a weak D match, TRBD1 (6 bases). The V gene's germline CDR1 is LGHNA and CDR2 YSLEER. Deletions cut 3 bases from V and 2 bases from J, with 13 bases between. The CDR3 covers 15 residues. CDR3 nucleotide sequence: TGCGCCAGCAGCCACAACAGGGCAGGCAACTATGGCTACACCTTC. Its protein product is CASSHNRAGNYGYTF.

The CDR3 bases are TGCGCCAGCAGACCTACTTCCGGTAATGAAAAACTGTTTTTT. Translated, it gives CASRPTSGNEKLFF. The chain carries TRBV5-1 and TRBJ1-4; D gene ambiguous. This CDR3 spans 14 amino acids. V shed 5 bases and J shed 4 bases, with 12 bases lying between them. In germline, CDR1 is SGHRS, CDR2 YFSETQ.

V usage is TRBV7-2 and J usage is TRBJ1-2, with TRBD1 identical over 9 bases. There are 16 residues in the CDR3. J was trimmed by 5 bases and V by 5 bases; bases with no gene match: 12. Per germline, CDR1 SGHTA and CDR2 FQGNSA. DNA for the CDR3: TGTGCCAGCAGCGCACACAACCCCGGGACAGGGTATGGCTACACCTTC. It translates to CASSAHNPGTGYGYTF.